The TCR beta chain described here comes from a study of T cell changes during pregnancy in multiple sclerosis. CDR1 MNHNS and CDR2 SASEGT come from the germline V gene. Trimming shortened V by 3 bases and J by 5 bases, and 8 bases separated the two germline ends. The CDR3 is made up of 13 amino acids. The repertoire was sequenced with immunoSEQ multiplex PCR; TCRdb's copy has only in-frame clones and lacks some. Of approximately 22,000 clones in the sample, over 80% are singletons; the top ten hold under 7%. The sequence derives from a female donor with multiple sclerosis, enrolled in a pregnancy study. The V gene is TRBV6-1, the J gene TRBJ1-5; D is ambiguous. Specimen: CD8+ T cells from peripheral blood mononuclear cells, collected in the third trimester of pregnancy. CDR3 amino acids: CASSDEPHQPQHF. In DNA, the CDR3 is TGTGCCAGCAGTGATGAGCCTCATCAGCCCCAGCATTTT.